What follows are 25 T cell receptor beta chains derived from one specimen sequenced in a study of cytomegalovirus exposure and HLA in healthy donors. PCR primers comprised 60 Vbeta and 13 Jbeta primers. Clones were sequenced by immunoSEQ multiplex PCR, and TCRdb holds only the in-frame ones, with some missing. The table lists about 70,000 clones, 62% of them singletons. The sequencing input was PBMCs. All receptors come from a man between 25 and 39 years old in good health and CMV-seronegative.

The chain uses TRBV6-4 and TRBJ2-1; 8 bases line up with TRBD2. In germline, CDR1 is MRHNA, CDR2 SNTAGT. CDR3 length equals 15 residues. Losses at the gene ends were 5 bases for V and 3 bases for J; bases not matched to a gene: 6. The CDR3 DNA is TGTGCCAGCAGTCCCCGGGGGGGCGGCTACAATGAGCAGTTCTTC. It encodes CASSPRGGGYNEQFF.

The chain has TRBV5-1 and TRBJ2-1; 10 bases line up with TRBD1. J lost 1 base, V lost 0 bases, and 4 bases had no gene match. Per the germline V gene, CDR1 is SGHRS and CDR2 is YFSETQ. This CDR3 is built from 17 residues. The CDR3, as DNA: TGCGCCAGCAGCTTGGGATGGACAGGGGGATCCTACAATGAGCAGTTCTTC. Protein sequence: CASSLGWTGGSYNEQFF.

The V call is TRBV9, the J call TRBJ1-5; D is perhaps TRBD1 (5 bases). The ends were cut back, 2 bases at V and 5 bases at J, with 11 bases in the middle. The germline CDR1 and CDR2 sequences are SGDLS and YYNGEE. The CDR3 length is 14 residues. In nucleotides, the CDR3 is TGTGCCAGCAGCGTGGGGGGAGAGGATCAGCCCCAGCATTTT. It specifies CASSVGGEDQPQHF.

This clone has only a few counts. J is TRBJ2-4 and V is TRBV30; 7 bases align to TRBD1. Germline CDR1 is GTSNPN and CDR2 is SVGIG (reference sequence). V lost 3 bases and J lost 1; bases outside the gene matches: 0. The CDR3 spans 13 residues. The CDR3 DNA sequence: TGTGCCTGGAGGACAGGGGCCAAAAACATTCAGTACTTC. Encoded protein: CAWRTGAKNIQYF.

This clone was counted at least ten times. The chain has TRBV7-7 and TRBJ2-1, with D possibly being TRBD2 (5 bases). The CDR3 runs 14 residues. Germline V gives CDR1 SSHAT, CDR2 FNYEAQ (reference sequence). V lost 3 bases and J lost 7, with 13 bases in between. CDR3 bases: TGTGCCAGCAGCTTGGGTGGTTGGGAGAATGAGCAGTTCTTC. Translating gives CASSLGGWENEQFF.

This clone occurred once. The V and J genes are TRBV4-1 and TRBJ1-1; perhaps TRBD1 as D (6 bases). The germline V gene has CDR1 MGHRA and CDR2 YSYEKL. The CDR3 spans 16 residues. V was clipped by 1 base and J by 0 bases, with 12 bases between them. The chain's CDR3 is CASSQGEGGVNTEAFF. In DNA form, the CDR3 reads TGCGCCAGCAGCCAAGGGGAGGGGGGAGTGAACACTGAAGCTTTCTTT.

Only a few counts were recorded for this clone. The chain is built from TRBV5-1 and TRBJ1-2; the D gene is possibly TRBD1 (6 bases). CDR1 and CDR2 (germline): SGHRS, YFSETQ. With 4 bases removed from V and 8 bases from J, the gap between germline ends came to 12 bases. The CDR3 length is 12 residues. The CDR3 spells CASSTQGFGYTF. The CDR3 DNA follows: TGCGCCAGCAGCACACAGGGATTCGGCTACACCTTC.

Written as DNA, the CDR3 is TGTGCCAGCAGTGGAGCGGGGCTCGTAAACATTCAGTACTTC. It encodes CASSGAGLVNIQYF. The chain combines TRBV7-8 with TRBJ2-4; 7 bases agree with TRBD2. The CDR3 loop spans 14 amino acids. The V gene end was trimmed by 6 bases and the J gene end by 6 bases; junction bases not matched to a gene: 8. Germline lookup yields CDR1 SGHVS and CDR2 FQNEAQ.

The genes are TRBV9 and TRBJ1-1; TRBD1 might be the D (6 bases). V was trimmed by 1 base and J by 5 bases, leaving 12 bases between them. The V gene's germline CDR1 is SGDLS and CDR2 YYNGEE. The CDR3 is 14 residues long. As DNA, the CDR3 is TGTGCCAGCAGCGTATCTGGGGGGGCTACTGAAGCTTTCTTT. It yields the protein CASSVSGGATEAFF.

The V and J genes are TRBV29-1 and TRBJ1-1; D unclear. CDR3 length: 10 amino acids. V lost 7 bases, J lost 1 base, and 4 bases lay in between. CDR1 is SQVTM, CDR2 ANQGSEA, per germline. CDR3 DNA: TGCAGCGCGGGGAACACTGAAGCTTTCTTT. It codes for CSAGNTEAFF.

This chain connects TRBV30 to TRBJ2-7; maybe TRBD2 (5 bases). This CDR3 has 11 amino acids. V lost 0 bases, J lost 9 bases, and 9 bases lay in between. Germline CDR1 reads GTSNPN; CDR2 reads SVGIG (reference sequence). As DNA, the CDR3 is TGTGCCTGGAGTGTACGGGGTTCGCAGTACTTC. As protein: CAWSVRGSQYF.

The chain carries TRBV19 and TRBJ1-5, with TRBD1 identical over 8 bases. Losses at the gene ends were 6 bases for V and 3 bases for J; bases not matched to a gene: 22. The CDR3 runs to 20 residues. Per the germline V gene, CDR1 is LNHDA and CDR2 is SQIVND (reference sequence). CDR3 in DNA: TGTGCCAGTAGACCTGGACAGGGTATCCCCCTTCAATTCCCCAATCAGCCCCAGCATTTT. Protein: CASRPGQGIPLQFPNQPQHF.

V gene TRBV4-1 combines with J gene TRBJ1-1, with D perhaps TRBD1 (5 bases). The V gene's germline CDR1 is MGHRA and CDR2 YSYEKL. Trimming shortened V by 0 bases and J by 9 bases, and 26 bases separated the two germline ends. The CDR3 contains 18 residues. CDR3 DNA: TGCGCCAGCAGCCAAGAGCCCCAAACTCAGGGTCCAAATTCCCAAGCTTTCTTT. The encoded protein is CASSQEPQTQGPNSQAFF.

This clone was observed a handful of times. The chain joins TRBV5-1 to TRBJ1-1; TRBD1 is a possible D gene (5 bases). The CDR3 is 14 amino acids. Trimming took 4 bases from V and 3 from J, leaving 13 bases between them. Germline CDR1 reads SGHRS; CDR2 reads YFSETQ. Here the CDR3 DNA reads TGCGCCAGCAGCAGGGGACTCCCGGACACTGAAGCTTTCTTT. This sequence encodes CASSRGLPDTEAFF.

The chain is built from TRBV7-6 and TRBJ2-3, with 11 bases fitting TRBD2. Unmatched junction bases numbered 17, after V lost 3 bases and J lost 6 bases. The germline V gene has CDR1 SGHVS and CDR2 FNYEAQ. The CDR3 runs 19 residues. The chain's CDR3 is CASSFPGTSGGEVGDTQYF. The CDR3 nucleotides are TGTGCCAGCAGCTTTCCCGGGACTAGCGGAGGGGAGGTCGGGGATACGCAGTATTTT.

Concerning this clone: The same CDR3 arises from other DNA sequences in this sample as well. The gene calls are TRBV5-1 and TRBJ2-5; maybe TRBD2 (6 bases). The germline V gene has CDR1 SGHRS and CDR2 YFSETQ. The CDR3 is 13 residues long. V lost 5 bases to trimming and J lost 1 base, with 9 bases between them. CDR3 region: CASRTGGQETQYF. CDR3 bases: TGCGCCAGCAGGACCGGGGGCCAAGAGACCCAGTACTTC.

This chain connects TRBV6-5 to TRBJ2-2, with D tentatively TRBD2 (6 bases). Germline lookup yields CDR1 MNHEY and CDR2 SVGAGI. CDR3 length: 14 amino acids. With 6 bases removed from V and 5 bases from J, the gap between germline ends came to 13 bases. The CDR3 DNA sequence: TGTGCCAGCAGATCCGGGACTGAGACCGGGGAGCTGTTTTTT. It is translated as CASRSGTETGELFF.

The rearrangement uses TRBV4-1 and TRBJ1-1; D is undetermined. V lost 1 base and J lost 0, with 9 bases in between. This CDR3 has 15 amino acids. The germline CDR1 and CDR2 sequences are MGHRA and YSYEKL. CDR3 residues: CASSQGPRLNTEAFF. CDR3 DNA sequence: TGCGCCAGCAGCCAAGGCCCCAGGCTGAACACTGAAGCTTTCTTT.

The chain couples TRBV4-1 to TRBJ1-4; D is possibly TRBD1 (6 bases). V was shortened by 1 base and J by 8 bases, with 20 bases between the two germline ends. The germline V gene has CDR1 MGHRA and CDR2 YSYEKL. There are 17 residues in the CDR3. CDR3 in DNA: TGCGCCAGCAGCCAAGGGGAAACCGGGACAATGGAAGAAAAACTGTTTTTT. Translated: CASSQGETGTMEEKLFF.

In this sample, this clone turned up a few times. The chain couples TRBV6-5 to TRBJ2-7; no clear D. This CDR3 comprises 14 residues. Germline CDR1 is MNHEY and CDR2 is SVGAGI. Trimming removed 2 bases at V and 0 bases at J, with 8 bases between. As DNA, the CDR3 is TGTGCCAGCAGTTACGAGGCGAACTCCTACGAGCAGTACTTC. Amino acid sequence: CASSYEANSYEQYF.

This sequence joins TRBV6-5 and TRBJ2-5; D gene ambiguous. CDR1 and CDR2 from the germline V gene are MNHEY and SVGAGI. The V end was cut by 7 bases, the J end by 4 bases, with 10 bases between. There are 12 residues in the CDR3. CDR3 residues: CASTRVGETQYF. CDR3 DNA: TGTGCCAGCACTCGGGTTGGAGAGACCCAGTACTTC.

This chain uses TRBV29-1 with TRBJ2-1; 7 bases agree with TRBD2. The V and J ends lost 7 bases and 11 bases, in that order; junction bases with no gene match: 5. In germline, CDR1 is SQVTM, CDR2 ANQGSEA. The CDR3 contains 10 residues. This CDR3 is CSGGGSQQFF. As DNA, the CDR3 is TGCAGCGGGGGGGGAAGTCAGCAGTTCTTC.

The chain uses TRBV18 and TRBJ1-4, with TRBD1 matching 7 bases. Unmatched junction bases numbered 3, after V lost 6 bases and J lost 5 bases. Looked up from germline, CDR1 is KGHSH and CDR2 is LQKENI. The CDR3 totals 13 residues. The CDR3 spells CASSLTGNEKLFF. CDR3 nucleotide sequence: TGTGCCAGCTCGCTGACAGGGAATGAAAAACTGTTTTTT.

J is TRBJ2-5 and V is TRBV30; 8 positions agree with TRBD2. V shed 0 bases and J 1 base; nucleotides not matched to a gene: 4. Germline loops: CDR1 GTSNPN, CDR2 SVGIG (reference sequence). The CDR3 extends over 15 amino acids. CDR3 coding DNA: TGTGCCTGGAGTGTACGCGGGGGGAGCCAAGAGACCCAGTACTTC. Amino acids: CAWSVRGGSQETQYF.

This chain uses TRBV30 with TRBJ2-1; 8 positions match TRBD2. CDR1 GTSNPN and CDR2 SVGIG come from the germline V gene (reference sequence). CDR3 length: 15 amino acids. V dropped 0 bases and J dropped 5; count of bases not matched to a gene: 6. The CDR3 loop is CAWSVPGGLNNEQFF. The CDR3 bases are TGTGCCTGGAGTGTACCGGGGGGGCTTAACAATGAGCAGTTCTTC.